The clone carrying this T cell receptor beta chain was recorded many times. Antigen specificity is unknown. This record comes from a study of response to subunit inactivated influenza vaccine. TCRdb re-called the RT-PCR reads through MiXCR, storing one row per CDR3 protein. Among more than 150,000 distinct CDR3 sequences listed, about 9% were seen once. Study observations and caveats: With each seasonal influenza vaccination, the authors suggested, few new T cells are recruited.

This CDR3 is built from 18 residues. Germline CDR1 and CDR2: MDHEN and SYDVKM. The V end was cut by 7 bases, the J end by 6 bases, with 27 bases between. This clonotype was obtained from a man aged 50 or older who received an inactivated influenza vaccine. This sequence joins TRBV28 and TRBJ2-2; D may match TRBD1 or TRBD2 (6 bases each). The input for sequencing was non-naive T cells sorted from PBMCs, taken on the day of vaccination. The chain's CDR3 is CASTKGGFARGFSGELFF. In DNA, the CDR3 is TGTGCCAGCACAAAGGGGGGCTTTGCGCGCGGCTTCTCCGGGGAGCTGTTTTTT.